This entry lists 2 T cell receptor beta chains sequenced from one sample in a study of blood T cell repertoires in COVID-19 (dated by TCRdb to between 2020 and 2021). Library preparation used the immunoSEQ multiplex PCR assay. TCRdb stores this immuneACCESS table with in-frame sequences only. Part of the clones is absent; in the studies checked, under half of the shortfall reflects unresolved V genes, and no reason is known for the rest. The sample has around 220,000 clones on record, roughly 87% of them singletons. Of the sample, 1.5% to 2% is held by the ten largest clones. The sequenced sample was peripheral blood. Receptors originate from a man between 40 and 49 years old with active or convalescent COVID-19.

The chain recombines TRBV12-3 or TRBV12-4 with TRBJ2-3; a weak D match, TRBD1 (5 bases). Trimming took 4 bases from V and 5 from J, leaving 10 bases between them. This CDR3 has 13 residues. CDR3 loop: CASSSGFGDTQYF. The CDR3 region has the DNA TGTGCCAGCAGTTCAGGGTTTGGAGATACGCAGTATTTT.

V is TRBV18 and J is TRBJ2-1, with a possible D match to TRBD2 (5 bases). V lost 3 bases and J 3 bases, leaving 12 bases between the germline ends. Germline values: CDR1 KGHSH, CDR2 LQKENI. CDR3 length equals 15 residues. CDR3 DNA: TGTGCCAGCTCACCTACTAGTCTAGGCTACAATGAGCAGTTCTTC. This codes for CASSPTSLGYNEQFF.